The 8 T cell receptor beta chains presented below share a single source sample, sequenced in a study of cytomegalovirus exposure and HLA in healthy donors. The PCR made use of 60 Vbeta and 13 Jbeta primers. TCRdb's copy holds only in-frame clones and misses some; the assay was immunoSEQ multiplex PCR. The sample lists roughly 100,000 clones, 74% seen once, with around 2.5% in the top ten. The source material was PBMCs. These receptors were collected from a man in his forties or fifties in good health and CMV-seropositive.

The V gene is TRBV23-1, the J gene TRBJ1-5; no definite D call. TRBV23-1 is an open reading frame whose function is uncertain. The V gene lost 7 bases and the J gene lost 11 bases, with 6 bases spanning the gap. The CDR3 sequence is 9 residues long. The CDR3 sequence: CASTCSQHF. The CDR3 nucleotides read TGCGCCAGCACTTGTTCCCAGCATTTT.

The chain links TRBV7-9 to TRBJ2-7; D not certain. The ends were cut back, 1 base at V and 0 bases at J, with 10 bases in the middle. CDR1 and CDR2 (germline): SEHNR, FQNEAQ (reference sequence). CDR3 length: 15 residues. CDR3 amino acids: CASSLGGVRSYEQYF. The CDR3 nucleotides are TGTGCCAGCAGCTTAGGCGGAGTCCGCTCCTACGAGCAGTACTTC.

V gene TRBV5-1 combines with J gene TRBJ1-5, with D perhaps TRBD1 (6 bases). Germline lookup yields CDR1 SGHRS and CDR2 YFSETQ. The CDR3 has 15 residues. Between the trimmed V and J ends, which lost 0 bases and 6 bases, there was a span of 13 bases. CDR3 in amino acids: CASSLDGGRGQPQHF. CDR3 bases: TGCGCCAGCAGCTTGGACGGGGGGCGCGGTCAGCCCCAGCATTTT. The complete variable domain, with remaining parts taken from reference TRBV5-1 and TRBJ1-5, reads KAGVTQTPRYLIKTRGQQVTLSCSPISGHRSVSWYQQTPGQGLQFLFEYFSETQRNKGNFPGRFSGRQFSNSRSEMNVSTLELGDSALYLCASSLDGGRGQPQHFGDGTRLSIL.

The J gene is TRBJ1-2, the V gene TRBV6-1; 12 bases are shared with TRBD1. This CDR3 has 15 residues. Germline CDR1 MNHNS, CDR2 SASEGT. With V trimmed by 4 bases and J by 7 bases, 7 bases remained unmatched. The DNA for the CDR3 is TGTGCCAGCAGTGGAGGGACAGGGGGCGCGGTTGGCTACACCTTC. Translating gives CASSGGTGGAVGYTF.

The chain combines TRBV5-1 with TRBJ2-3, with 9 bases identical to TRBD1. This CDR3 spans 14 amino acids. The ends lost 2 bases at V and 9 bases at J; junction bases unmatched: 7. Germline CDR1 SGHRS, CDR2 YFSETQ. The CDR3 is CASSFGQGIGTQYF. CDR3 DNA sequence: TGCGCCAGCAGCTTCGGACAGGGGATAGGAACGCAGTATTTT.

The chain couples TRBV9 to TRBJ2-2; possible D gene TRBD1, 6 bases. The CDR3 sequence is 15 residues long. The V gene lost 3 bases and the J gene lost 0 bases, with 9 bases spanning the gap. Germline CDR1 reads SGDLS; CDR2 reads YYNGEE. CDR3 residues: CASSARDTNTGELFF. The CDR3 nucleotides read TGTGCCAGCAGCGCCAGGGACACGAACACCGGGGAGCTGTTTTTT.

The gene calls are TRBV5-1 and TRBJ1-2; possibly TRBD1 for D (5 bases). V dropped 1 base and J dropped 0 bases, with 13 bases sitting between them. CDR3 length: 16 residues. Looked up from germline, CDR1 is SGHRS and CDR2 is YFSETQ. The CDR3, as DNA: TGCGCCAGCAGCTTGATAACCCACAGGACTAACTATGGCTACACCTTC. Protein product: CASSLITHRTNYGYTF.

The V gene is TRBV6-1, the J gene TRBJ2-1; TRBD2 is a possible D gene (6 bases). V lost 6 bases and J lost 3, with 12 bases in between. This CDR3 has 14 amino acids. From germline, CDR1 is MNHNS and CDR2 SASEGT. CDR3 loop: CASRDGSGYNEQFF. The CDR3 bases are TGTGCCAGCAGGGACGGTAGCGGCTACAATGAGCAGTTCTTC.